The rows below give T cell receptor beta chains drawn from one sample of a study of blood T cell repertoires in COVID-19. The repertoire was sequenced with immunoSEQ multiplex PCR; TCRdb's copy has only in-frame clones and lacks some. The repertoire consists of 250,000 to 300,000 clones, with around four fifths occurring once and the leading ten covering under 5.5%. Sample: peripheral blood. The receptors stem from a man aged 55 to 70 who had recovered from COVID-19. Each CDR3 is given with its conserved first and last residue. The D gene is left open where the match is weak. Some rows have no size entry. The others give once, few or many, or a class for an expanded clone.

CASSPWDSPPDTQYF	TGTGCCAGCAGCCCCTGGGACAGTCCACCAGATACGCAGTATTTT	TRBD1	TRBJ2-3	15	-	TRBV9
CASNTGLAFSEQFF	TGTGCCAGCAACACGGGACTAGCGTTCTCTGAGCAGTTCTTC	TRBD2	TRBJ2-1	14	-	TRBV27
CAWSVPGTGTSPLHF	TGTGCCTGGAGTGTACCTGGGACAGGTACTTCACCCCTCCACTTT	TRBD1	TRBJ1-6	15	few	TRBV30
CASSLGLASADTQYF	TGTGCCAGCAGCCTGGGACTAGCGTCGGCAGATACGCAGTATTTT	TRBD2	TRBJ2-3	15	-	TRBV5-6
CAVNRQPYGYTF	TGTGCCGTCAACCGACAGCCCTATGGCTACACCTTC	-	TRBJ1-2	12	-	TRBV12-3/TRBV12-4
CATSGLEGGELFF	TGTGCCACCAGTGGGCTAGAGGGCGGGGAGCTGTTTTTT	-	TRBJ2-2	13	-	TRBV24-1
CASSLEGAVRASSYNSPLHF	TGCGCCAGCAGCTTGGAAGGGGCGGTCAGGGCCAGCTCCTATAATTCACCCCTCCACTTT	-	TRBJ1-6	20	-	TRBV5-1
CASREGLAETIKSYEQYF	TGTGCCAGCAGGGAGGGACTAGCGGAGACGATAAAATCCTACGAGCAGTACTTC	TRBD2	TRBJ2-7	18	-	TRBV7-4
CASKAGYEQYF	TGTGCCAGCAAGGCCGGGTACGAGCAGTACTTC	-	TRBJ2-7	11	-	TRBV6-6
CASSLVTARLDTEAFF	TGCGCCAGCAGCTTGGTCACAGCACGACTAGACACTGAAGCTTTCTTT	-	TRBJ1-1	16	-	TRBV5-1
CASSTGQGPGEKLFF	TGTGCCAGTAGTACCGGACAGGGCCCGGGAGAAAAACTGTTTTTT	TRBD1	TRBJ1-4	15	-	TRBV19
CASSPFGPRSTGELFF	TGTGCCAGCAGCCCGTTTGGGCCCCGAAGCACCGGGGAGCTGTTTTTT	-	TRBJ2-2	16	-	TRBV7-6
CASSLRPGTEAFF	TGTGCCAGCAGCTTGAGACCCGGGACTGAAGCTTTCTTT	-	TRBJ1-1	13	-	TRBV5-6
CASSATGVGTGELFF	TGTGCCAGCAGCGCAACAGGGGTAGGAACCGGGGAGCTGTTTTTT	TRBD1	TRBJ2-2	15	-	TRBV2
CASSLGTKGPFF	TGTGCCAGCAGCTTAGGGACAAAAGGTCCGTTCTTT	-	TRBJ1-1	12	-	TRBV7-3
CAWSPPPGTYEQYF	TGTGCCTGGAGTCCCCCGCCAGGGACCTACGAGCAGTACTTC	-	TRBJ2-7	14	once	TRBV30
CASSTTWVSRDQPQHF	TGTGCCAGTAGTACAACATGGGTCAGCAGGGATCAGCCCCAGCATTTT	-	TRBJ1-5	16	once	TRBV19
CATSRNTGPDTQYF	TGTGCCACCAGCAGGAATACCGGTCCAGATACGCAGTATTTT	-	TRBJ2-3	14	few	TRBV15
CASGLFSNTGELFF	TGTGCTAGTGGCTTGTTCAGTAACACCGGGGAGCTGTTTTTT	-	TRBJ2-2	14	-	TRBV12-5
CASSYPHREAEQYF	TGTGCCAGCAGTTACCCGCACCGGGAGGCCGAGCAGTACTTC	TRBD2	TRBJ2-7	14	-	TRBV6-6
CASSKARQGVGYEQYF	TGTGCCAGCAGCAAAGCGAGGCAGGGTGTAGGTTACGAGCAGTACTTC	-	TRBJ2-7	16	once	TRBV21-1
CASSLTGDGYTF	TGTGCCAGCAGCCTGACAGGGGATGGCTACACCTTC	TRBD1	TRBJ1-2	12	few	TRBV7-2
CSVARGGNTEAFF	TGCAGCGTTGCACGCGGGGGAAACACTGAAGCTTTCTTT	-	TRBJ1-1	13	-	TRBV29-1
CAWSPGHNQPQHF	TGTGCCTGGAGTCCGGGACACAATCAGCCCCAGCATTTT	-	TRBJ1-5	13	-	TRBV30
CASSSQTSGSLYEQYF	TGTGCCAGCAGCTCCCAGACTAGCGGGAGCCTCTACGAGCAGTACTTC	TRBD2	TRBJ2-7	16	few	TRBV5-4
CASSFTSGSIYEQYF	TGTGCCAGCAGCTTCACTAGCGGGAGTATCTACGAGCAGTACTTC	TRBD2	TRBJ2-7	15	few	TRBV11-2
CASSPWTSGGSNEQFF	TGTGCCAGCAGCCCCTGGACTAGCGGGGGTTCCAATGAGCAGTTCTTC	TRBD2	TRBJ2-1	16	-	TRBV13
CASSPGQGSGYTF	TGCGCCAGCAGCCCTGGACAGGGATCTGGCTACACCTTC	TRBD1	TRBJ1-2	13	once	TRBV5-1
CASRKGGSPNTEAFF	TGCGCCAGCAGGAAGGGAGGATCACCGAACACTGAAGCTTTCTTT	-	TRBJ1-1	15	-	TRBV5-1
CAWSWTSGTDTQYF	TGTGCCTGGAGTTGGACTAGCGGCACAGATACGCAGTATTTT	TRBD2	TRBJ2-3	14	-	TRBV30
CSVETWTLMNTEAFF	TGCAGCGTCGAAACCTGGACACTCATGAACACTGAAGCTTTCTTT	-	TRBJ1-1	15	-	TRBV29-1
CASSVAMGGNTEAFF	TGTGCCAGCAGCGTAGCTATGGGGGGTAACACTGAAGCTTTCTTT	-	TRBJ1-1	15	-	TRBV9
CASRGTGTPGYTF	TGTGCCAGTAGGGGGACAGGGACGCCTGGCTACACCTTC	TRBD1	TRBJ1-2	13	-	TRBV19
CASSLRTGEGYGYTF	TGTGCCAGCAGTCTCCGGACAGGGGAGGGATATGGCTACACCTTC	TRBD1	TRBJ1-2	15	-	TRBV27
CASRPLDRSYGYTF	TGTGCCAGCAGACCCCTGGACAGGAGTTATGGCTACACCTTC	TRBD1	TRBJ1-2	14	-	TRBV6-5
CASSRWGQGAGELFF	TGTGCCAGCAGCAGGTGGGGACAGGGCGCCGGGGAGCTGTTTTTT	TRBD1	TRBJ2-2	15	-	TRBV5-6
CASSLIADTEAFF	TGCGCCAGCAGCTTGATCGCAGACACTGAAGCTTTCTTT	-	TRBJ1-1	13	-	TRBV5-1
CASSLSGQGSGYTF	TGTGCCAGCAGTTTATCCGGGCAGGGAAGTGGCTACACCTTC	-	TRBJ1-2	14	-	TRBV27
CATSDPSGGEYNEQFF	TGTGCCACCAGTGACCCTAGCGGGGGGGAGTACAATGAGCAGTTCTTC	TRBD2	TRBJ2-1	16	-	TRBV24-1
CASSPTTGPRDGYTF	TGCGCCAGCAGCCCAACTACAGGGCCGAGGGATGGCTACACCTTC	-	TRBJ1-2	15	few	TRBV5-1
CASRGQAGPGFF	TGTGCCAGCAGAGGTCAGGCAGGGCCGGGTTTCTTC	-	TRBJ2-1	12	-	TRBV6-5
CASSARDRVAKNIQYF	TGTGCCAGCAGCGCCCGGGACAGAGTAGCCAAAAACATTCAGTACTTC	TRBD1	TRBJ2-4	16	-	TRBV7-8
CASTLGGDRTDTQYF	TGCGCCAGCACTCTTGGGGGGGACCGCACAGATACGCAGTATTTT	TRBD2	TRBJ2-3	15	-	TRBV5-1
CASKMTGGPETQYF	TGTGCCAGTAAGATGACAGGGGGCCCGGAGACCCAGTACTTC	TRBD1	TRBJ2-5	14	-	TRBV19
CASSLGQGAQYF	TGTGCCAGCAGTCTAGGACAGGGGGCGCAGTACTTC	TRBD1	TRBJ2-7	12	-	TRBV7-9
CAWSAQGYSPLHF	TGTGCCTGGAGTGCGCAGGGGTATTCACCCCTCCACTTT	-	TRBJ1-6	13	few	TRBV30
CASSSGGVGQETQYF	TGTGCCAGCAGTTCGGGGGGTGTAGGGCAAGAGACCCAGTACTTC	TRBD2	TRBJ2-5	15	-	TRBV28
CASSPGQGARLGAEAFF	TGTGCCAGCAGTCCAGGACAGGGGGCGCGGCTCGGCGCTGAAGCTTTCTTT	TRBD1	TRBJ1-1	17	-	TRBV6-6
CASRSGLAGRDTQYF	TGTGCCAGCAGGTCCGGACTAGCGGGCCGAGATACGCAGTATTTT	TRBD2	TRBJ2-3	15	-	TRBV28
CASSFNRNYGYTF	TGTGCCAGCAGTTTTAACAGAAACTATGGCTACACCTTC	-	TRBJ1-2	13	-	TRBV27